The clone carrying this T cell receptor (beta chain) was observed a single time. This sample is part of a study of shared T cell receptors in the human thymus. Measured with immunoSEQ multiplex PCR; TCRdb has only the in-frame clones, and not every one. The sample has approximately 580,000 clones; 78% are singletons. V lost 0 bases, J lost 5 bases, and 17 bases stayed unmatched. The CDR3 spans 20 residues. Germline-derived CDR1 and CDR2 are SGHAT and FQNNGV. The sample was also linked to a second study, of human thymus T cells. That report notes: Corrective cardiac operations yielded the resected thymus tissue.

The rearrangement joins TRBV11-2 to TRBJ2-3; 10 nucleotides align to TRBD2. This receptor was identified in a boy under three years old with a congenital heart defect. Sequencing was performed on thymocytes. The CDR3: CASSLEGSLAGVPRGDTQYF. The CDR3 DNA is TGTGCCAGCAGCTTAGAGGGGTCGCTAGCGGGAGTACCGAGGGGAGATACGCAGTATTTT.